The rows below give T cell receptor beta chains drawn from one sample of a study of shared clonotypes between healthy human individuals. TCRdb's copy holds only in-frame clones and misses some; the assay was immunoSEQ multiplex PCR. This sample has about 2.4 million clones, with under 95% found just once. The sample taken for sequencing was naive CD4+ T cells from PBMCs. The receptors originated from a young man in good health. Some clones in this sample may be carry-over from other donors' samples. CDR3s include the opening cysteine and the closing phenylalanine or tryptophan. The D gene is left open where the match is weak. The size field is filled for only some rows; it gives once, few, many or a size class.

CDR3aa | CDR3nt | j_gene | v_gene | d_gene | len | abundance
CASMRQETYEQYF | TGTGCCAGCATGAGGCAGGAGACCTACGAGCAGTACTTC | TRBJ2-7 | TRBV6-1 | - | 13 | -
CASSVMEWNTEAFF | TGTGCCAGCAGTGTCATGGAATGGAACACTGAAGCTTTCTTT | TRBJ1-1 | TRBV2 | - | 14 | -
CASTPRSSTDTQYF | TGTGCCAGCACCCCTCGTTCTAGCACAGATACGCAGTATTTT | TRBJ2-3 | TRBV6-5 | - | 14 | -
CAIRVQGAGELFF | TGTGCCATCCGCGTCCAGGGGGCCGGGGAGCTGTTTTTT | TRBJ2-2 | TRBV28 | TRBD1 | 13 | -
CASTYPRANGYTF | TGTGCCAGCACCTACCCGAGGGCTAATGGCTACACCTTC | TRBJ1-2 | TRBV28 | - | 13 | -
CASSYEVKDQPQHF | TGTGCCAGCAGTTACGAAGTTAAGGATCAGCCCCAGCATTTT | TRBJ1-5 | TRBV6-6 | - | 14 | -
CASSLDDRVAYGYTF | TGTGCCAGCAGCTTGGACGACAGGGTTGCCTATGGCTACACCTTC | TRBJ1-2 | TRBV5-4 | TRBD1 | 15 | -
CASSEQGWNEQFF | TGTGCCAGCAGTGAACAGGGTTGGAATGAGCAGTTCTTC | TRBJ2-1 | TRBV6-5 | - | 13 | -
CASSVAVRGDEQYF | TGTGCCAGCAGCGTAGCAGTCAGGGGGGACGAGCAGTACTTC | TRBJ2-7 | TRBV9 | - | 14 | once
CASSPPSKSDYGYTF | TGTGCCAGCTCACCACCGTCGAAGTCAGACTATGGCTACACCTTC | TRBJ1-2 | TRBV18 | - | 15 | -
CASSIQLAGGGTGELFF | TGTGCCAGCAGCATACAACTAGCGGGAGGCGGAACCGGGGAGCTGTTTTTT | TRBJ2-2 | TRBV9 | TRBD2 | 17 | few
CAWRGLAGGPGTGELFF | TGTGCCTGGAGGGGACTAGCGGGAGGGCCGGGCACCGGGGAGCTGTTTTTT | TRBJ2-2 | TRBV30 | TRBD2 | 17 | -
CASSYSIQGSTEAFF | TGTGCCAGCAGTTACTCGATTCAGGGGAGCACTGAAGCTTTCTTT | TRBJ1-1 | TRBV6-5 | - | 15 | -
CASSLAGTPYNEQFF | TGTGCCAGCAGTCTAGCGGGAACTCCTTACAATGAGCAGTTCTTC | TRBJ2-1 | TRBV27 | TRBD2 | 15 | -
CATSRDANEQYF | TGTGCCACCAGCAGAGATGCGAACGAGCAGTACTTC | TRBJ2-7 | TRBV15 | - | 12 | once
CASSEGTNYGYTF | TGCGCCAGCAGTGAGGGAACTAACTATGGCTACACCTTC | TRBJ1-2 | TRBV5-1 | - | 13 | once
CASSLVWEEQYF | TGCGCCAGCAGCTTGGTCTGGGAAGAGCAGTACTTC | TRBJ2-7 | TRBV5-1 | - | 12 | -
CASSGGHSMTQYF | TGTGCCAGCAGTGGGGGCCATTCGATGACCCAGTACTTC | TRBJ2-5 | TRBV2 | - | 13 | -
CASTGNEEKLFF | TGTGCCAGCACAGGGAATGAGGAAAAACTGTTTTTT | TRBJ1-4 | TRBV25-1 | - | 12 | -
CASSPKPPREPNQPQHF | TGTGCCAGCAGCCCAAAACCCCCCAGGGAGCCTAATCAGCCCCAGCATTTT | TRBJ1-5 | TRBV7-8 | - | 17 | -
CSVEGQLANTEAFF | TGCAGCGTTGAGGGACAGTTAGCGAACACTGAAGCTTTCTTT | TRBJ1-1 | TRBV29-1 | TRBD1 | 14 | -
CASSTLGGYEQYF | TGTGCCAGTAGTACTCTAGGGGGATACGAGCAGTACTTC | TRBJ2-7 | TRBV19 | - | 13 | -
CASSYSRPPGGNEQFF | TGTGCCAGCAGTTACTCCCGTCCCCCGGGGGGTAATGAGCAGTTCTTC | TRBJ2-1 | TRBV6-6 | TRBD2 | 16 | -
CASSSGRNIQYF | TGTGCCAGCAGTTCCGGGAGGAACATTCAGTACTTC | TRBJ2-4 | TRBV28 | TRBD2 | 12 | -
CASSLSPRAGTGELFF | TGTGCCAGCAGCTTAAGTCCCAGGGCGGGCACCGGGGAGCTGTTTTTT | TRBJ2-2 | TRBV7-3 | - | 16 | -
CASTTRDRPNQPQHF | TGTGCCAGTACTACCCGGGACAGACCTAATCAGCCCCAGCATTTT | TRBJ1-5 | TRBV19 | TRBD1 | 15 | -
CASSLAGTIQETQYF | TGTGCCAGCAGCTTAGCCGGGACAATACAAGAGACCCAGTACTTC | TRBJ2-5 | TRBV7-6 | - | 15 | -
CASSLGASEYEQYF | TGTGCCAGCAGCTTGGGGGCTAGCGAATACGAGCAGTACTTC | TRBJ2-7 | TRBV5-4 | - | 14 | -
CASRPVGSGELFF | TGTGCCAGCAGACCGGTCGGGAGCGGGGAGCTGTTTTTT | TRBJ2-2 | TRBV27 | - | 13 | -
CAKTGSAGRETQYF | TGTGCCAAAACAGGGTCGGCGGGTCGGGAGACCCAGTACTTC | TRBJ2-5 | TRBV2 | - | 14 | -
CASSLGRSLDTEAFF | TGTGCCAGCAGCTTAGGGCGTTCCCTCGACACTGAAGCTTTCTTT | TRBJ1-1 | TRBV7-9 | - | 15 | once
CASSVEIGHSNEKLFF | TGTGCCAGCAGCGTAGAAATAGGGCATTCTAATGAAAAACTGTTTTTT | TRBJ1-4 | TRBV9 | - | 16 | few
CAISGPKGGPSYEQYF | TGTGCCATCAGTGGACCAAAGGGGGGTCCCTCCTACGAGCAGTACTTC | TRBJ2-7 | TRBV10-3 | - | 16 | -
CASKRGGANTEAFF | TGTGCCAGCAAGAGGGGGGGGGCGAACACTGAAGCTTTCTTT | TRBJ1-1 | TRBV28 | - | 14 | -
CASSLIGGSYTGELFF | TGTGCCAGCAGCTTAATCGGGGGCAGCTACACCGGGGAGCTGTTTTTT | TRBJ2-2 | TRBV7-9 | - | 16 | -
CASSQVVVAASGANVLTF | TGTGCCAGCAGCCAAGTCGTGGTAGCTGCGTCTGGGGCCAACGTCCTGACTTTC | TRBJ2-6 | TRBV4-2 | - | 18 | -
CASSIQRNSYNEQFF | TGTGCCAGCAGCATCCAACGTAACTCTTACAATGAGCAGTTCTTC | TRBJ2-1 | TRBV11-2 | - | 15 | -
CASSFRTGLNYGYTF | TGTGCCAGCAGTTTCAGAACAGGCCTTAACTATGGCTACACCTTC | TRBJ1-2 | TRBV28 | - | 15 | -
CSVTGRGSYEQYF | TGCAGCGTCACCGGGAGAGGCTCCTACGAGCAGTACTTC | TRBJ2-7 | TRBV29-1 | - | 13 | once
CASTSTGGPDEQYF | TGTGCCAGCACCTCGACAGGGGGCCCCGACGAGCAGTACTTC | TRBJ2-7 | TRBV6-1 | TRBD1 | 14 | -
CASSTGGAGNYGYTF | TGTGCCAGCAGCACAGGGGGCGCCGGTAACTATGGCTACACCTTC | TRBJ1-2 | TRBV6-1 | TRBD1 | 15 | -
CASSIAGGSSYEQYF | TGTGCCAGTAGTATAGCGGGCGGGAGCTCCTACGAGCAGTACTTC | TRBJ2-7 | TRBV19 | TRBD2 | 15 | -
CASSLVAGVNYGYTF | TGCGCCAGCAGCTTGGTGGCAGGGGTTAACTATGGCTACACCTTC | TRBJ1-2 | TRBV5-1 | - | 15 | -
CASSQEGLANYNEQFF | TGCGCCAGCAGCCAAGAAGGCCTAGCTAATTACAATGAGCAGTTCTTC | TRBJ2-1 | TRBV4-1 | - | 16 | -
CASSLGRPNTGELFF | TGTGCCAGCAGCCTGGGACGGCCGAACACCGGGGAGCTGTTTTTT | TRBJ2-2 | TRBV5-4 | - | 15 | -
CASSDPGTVNTEAFF | TGTGCCAGCAGCGATCCAGGGACGGTGAACACTGAAGCTTTCTTT | TRBJ1-1 | TRBV28 | - | 15 | -
CASSRTSGVQETQYF | TGTGCCAGCAGCCGGACTAGCGGGGTACAAGAGACCCAGTACTTC | TRBJ2-5 | TRBV7-9 | TRBD2 | 15 | -
CASSLAGGDEQYF | TGTGCCAGCAGTCTAGCGGGAGGGGACGAGCAGTACTTC | TRBJ2-7 | TRBV5-4 | TRBD2 | 13 | -
CASSGGTTYNEQFF | TGTGCCAGCAGTGGGGGGACTACCTACAATGAGCAGTTCTTC | TRBJ2-1 | TRBV2 | TRBD2 | 14 | -
CASSLGRSSYNEQFF | TGTGCCAGCAGCTTGGGACGGTCCTCCTACAATGAGCAGTTCTTC | TRBJ2-1 | TRBV11-3 | - | 15 | -
CASSPRTGTDTQYF | TGTGCCAGCAGCCCCCGGACGGGCACAGATACGCAGTATTTT | TRBJ2-3 | TRBV5-4 | - | 14 | -
CSVQGWHGYTF | TGCAGCGTTCAGGGATGGCATGGCTACACCTTC | TRBJ1-2 | TRBV29-1 | - | 11 | -
CASSQSTDTQYF | TGTGCCAGCAGCCAATCCACAGATACGCAGTATTTT | TRBJ2-3 | TRBV7-3 | - | 12 | -